A selection of T cell receptor beta chains follows, all from one sample in a study of blood T cells in healthy people across ages. From the 5' RACE reads, TCRdb called clonotypes with MiXCR, one entry per CDR3 protein. The data show about 1,400,000 distinct CDR3 sequences, 42% seen once. The material sequenced was blood. The source is a woman aged 18-29 years in good health. Each CDR3 is given with its conserved first and last residue. Each record gives: V gene, J gene, CDR3 protein.

>TRBV10-3|TRBJ2-1
CAGRLAAATDEQFF
>TRBV13|TRBJ2-5
CASSTGGSGQETQYF
>TRBV9|TRBJ2-7
CASSVMTGGEEQYF
>TRBV7-2|TRBJ2-7
CASTEGLANYEQYF
>TRBV6-7|TRBJ2-7
CASAKRLAGGEQYF
>TRBV20-1|TRBJ2-1
CSARSPGLAAYNEQFF
>TRBV14|TRBJ1-6
CASSQNRGWNSPPHF
>TRBV6-2/TRBV6-3|TRBJ2-5
CASRRTTETQYF
>TRBV7-9|TRBJ2-6
CASSLLGAGANVLTF
>TRBV29-1|TRBJ2-1
CSVVKGAQDEQFF
>TRBV11-2|TRBJ1-2
CASSLETGVGYTF
>TRBV5-1|TRBJ2-5
CASSPEDRGLEETQYF
>TRBV12-3/TRBV12-4|TRBJ2-3
CASSPRTSGGWADTQYF
>TRBV7-9|TRBJ2-7
CASSHGHDPYEQYF
>TRBV3-1|TRBJ2-3
CASSQDASGGAEDTQYF
>TRBV12-3/TRBV12-4|TRBJ1-2
CASVPGQNYGYTF
>TRBV7-9|TRBJ2-7
CASSFRKWGPGSYEQYF
>TRBV5-1|TRBJ2-5
CASSLAGHLYNEQYF
>TRBV30|TRBJ2-1
CAWAGGLPYNEQFF
>TRBV5-1|TRBJ1-1
CASSLDVTGGPRDTEAFF
>TRBV6-1|TRBJ1-2
CASSEAGGDGYTF
>TRBV24-1|TRBJ2-7
CATSDQYEQYF
>TRBV2|TRBJ2-1
CASSGGSWQNEQFF
>TRBV15|TRBJ2-3
CATSRDRGNTDTQYF
>TRBV2|TRBJ1-1
CASSEPDRGNTEAFF
>TRBV27|TRBJ2-1
CASSSVPTSYNEQFF
>TRBV5-1|TRBJ1-1
CASSPRGLNTEAFF
>TRBV3-1|TRBJ2-3
CASSLWTSGTGDTQYF
>TRBV10-3|TRBJ1-3
CAIRQSGTGAGNTIYF
>TRBV3-1|TRBJ1-4
CASSQDGRVGEKLFF
>TRBV29-1|.
CSVERGGNGYNEQYF
>TRBV6-5|TRBJ2-6
CASSPFASSGANALTF
>TRBV6-5|TRBJ2-4
CASSYSTGTSVLLAKNIQYF
>TRBV5-1|TRBJ2-5
CASSSGLAVYQETQYF
>TRBV10-3|TRBJ1-5
CAISESGRGHSNQPQHF
>TRBV20-1|TRBJ1-2
CSARGDRGNYGYTF
>TRBV4-2|TRBJ1-2
CASSQDGQDISYGYTF
>TRBV7-2|TRBJ2-7
CASSLVLFKDRGYEQYF
>TRBV20-1|TRBJ2-3
CSARYGGTVTDTQYF
>TRBV12-3/TRBV12-4|.
CASSPELAEGYNEQYF
>TRBV6-1|TRBJ2-1
CASSEGRLAGYNEQFF
>TRBV27|TRBJ2-7
CASRVFGGGGYEQYF